The table lists the clone carrying this T cell receptor (beta chain) with many counts. Its target is not known. Preparation of the TCRbeta library involved a method that used unique molecular identifiers. Each CDR3 protein gets one entry after TCRdb re-called the PCR reads with MiXCR. The profile covers around 960,000 distinct CDR3 sequences, with roughly 29% appearing a single time and roughly 31% taken by the ten largest. This CDR3 region has 12 residues. This entry belongs to a study of T-cell reconstitution after alpha-beta-depleted transplantation in children. Study results and limitations: Once a year had passed after transplant, T-cell counts and diversity came mostly from newly produced T cells. High day-60 TCRbeta diversity in some patients came from surviving recipient T cells and thymic progenitors. There were reportedly several hundred expanded graft clones from which alpha-beta T cells came about two months after transplant.

This sample comprised PBMCs, mostly from graft donor cells, obtained 360 days after TCRalphabeta/CD19-depleted stem cell transplant. The V call is TRBV21-1, the J call TRBJ2-7. TRBV21-1 has pseudogene status. The clonotype comes from a boy younger than two who had a stem cell transplant for SCID, so the T cells may come from the graft donor. The CDR3 coding sequence is TGTGCCAGCAGCAAAAGCTCCTACGAGCAGTACTTC. Its translation: CASSKSSYEQYF.